This T cell receptor beta chain was observed in a study of graft-versus-host responses after intestinal transplantation. Regarding this clone: Antigen specificity is unknown.

Sequencing was performed with immunoSEQ multiplex PCR; in TCRdb, only in-frame clones are kept and a portion is missing. This sample has about 100,000 clones, with roughly 90% found just once. The CDR3 covers 14 residues. The germline V and J ends were trimmed by 1 base and 1 base, with 8 bases remaining between them. Germline CDR1 SGHRS, CDR2 YFSETQ. The source was unstimulated CD4+ T cells sorted from spleen or lymph node cells, collected before transplant. This receptor was taken from a human donor who was the organ donor for an intestinal transplant. J is TRBJ1-1 and V is TRBV5-1; D uncertain. CDR3 nucleotides: TGCGCCAGCAGCTTGACCGCTAAGAACACTGAAGCTTTCTTT. Protein sequence: CASSLTAKNTEAFF.